Listed below are T cell receptor beta chains from one sample, sequenced in a study of shared clonotypes between healthy human individuals. Assay: immunoSEQ multiplex PCR; the TCRdb copy retains only in-frame clones and omits some. The sample holds roughly 2,300,000 clones; 85% to 95% are singletons and the top ten take 0.37%. Source material: naive CD4+ T cells from PBMCs. The receptors here all came from a man aged 18 to 30 in good health. Some clones in this sample may be carry-over from other donors' samples. Both conserved end residues are part of each CDR3. The order of the fields is D gene, J gene, clone size, V gene, CDR3 DNA, CDR3 protein. The D gene is left open where the match is weak. For some rows the clone size is stated as once, few or many, or as a class when expanded; others skip it.

>TRBD2|TRBJ2-7|.|TRBV29-1
TGCAGCGTTGAAGAGGGGACTAGCGGGTACGAGCAGTACTTC
CSVEEGTSGYEQYF
>.|TRBJ2-2|.|TRBV6-5
TGTGCCAGCAGAACAGGGGGGGAAGGGACCGGGGAGCTGTTTTTT
CASRTGGEGTGELFF
>.|TRBJ1-1|.|TRBV6-5
TGTGCCAGCAGTCGGGCCAAGGGGACTGAAGCTTTCTTT
CASSRAKGTEAFF
>TRBD1|TRBJ2-5|.|TRBV5-4
TGTGCCAGCAGCTTACAGGGGTCTCAAGAGACCCAGTACTTC
CASSLQGSQETQYF
>.|TRBJ1-4|.|TRBV6-6
TGTGCCAGCAGCCGCGACAGGCTGGCTGAAAAACTGTTTTTT
CASSRDRLAEKLFF
>.|TRBJ2-1|.|TRBV11-2
TGTGCCAGCAGCTTAGTCTACAATGAGCAGTTCTTC
CASSLVYNEQFF
>TRBD1|TRBJ2-4|.|TRBV28
TGTGCCAGCAGCCCCCCCCCGGGACAGGCTCGATTAGCCAAAAACATTCAGTACTTC
CASSPPPGQARLAKNIQYF
>TRBD1|TRBJ1-2|.|TRBV4-2
TGTGCCAGCAGCCAAGCGACAGGGGGCATAGTTGGCTACACCTTC
CASSQATGGIVGYTF
>.|TRBJ1-6|.|TRBV4-1
TGCGCCAGCAGCCAAGATTCTAGGTGGCGTAATTCACCCCTCCACTTT
CASSQDSRWRNSPLHF
>.|TRBJ2-7|.|TRBV6-5
TGTGCCAGCAGTCTTGGCGGGGGCGCGGGGCTGGCGTACTTC
CASSLGGGAGLAYF
>TRBD1|TRBJ1-1|few|TRBV20-1
TGCAGTGCAGAGACAGGGGCTGAAGCTTTCTTT
CSAETGAEAFF
>.|TRBJ2-3|.|TRBV19
TGTGCCAGTAGTACGGTCGATCAATCGGCGCAGTATTTT
CASSTVDQSAQYF
>.|TRBJ1-1|few|TRBV5-1
TGCGCCAGCAGCCAAAACACTGAAGCTTTCTTT
CASSQNTEAFF
>.|TRBJ2-5|.|TRBV10-3
TGTGCCATCAGTCGAGGGGGAGCCGAGGAGACCCAGTACTTC
CAISRGGAEETQYF
>.|TRBJ1-4|.|TRBV19
TGTGCCAGTAGTACCCCTCCGGCCCTAAAACTGTTTTTT
CASSTPPALKLFF
>TRBD2|TRBJ2-7|.|TRBV30
TGTGCCTGGAGTCGACTAGCGGGACTCGACGAGCAGTACTTC
CAWSRLAGLDEQYF
>.|TRBJ1-4|.|TRBV7-9
TGTGCCAGCAGCCCGACAGGACAGTTGGGTGAAAAACTGTTTTTT
CASSPTGQLGEKLFF
>TRBD1|TRBJ2-2|.|TRBV5-1
TGCGCCAGCAGCCGGGGACAGGGTACCGGGGAGCTGTTTTTT
CASSRGQGTGELFF
>TRBD1|TRBJ2-2|.|TRBV5-1
TGCGCCAGCAGCTTGACGACAGGGGCGGGCGGGGAGCTGTTTTTT
CASSLTTGAGGELFF
>TRBD1|TRBJ2-7|.|TRBV18
TGTGCCAGCTCAAGGACAGGTTTCTCCTACGAGCAGTACTTC
CASSRTGFSYEQYF
>.|TRBJ2-1|.|TRBV30
TGTGCCTGGAGTGGGGGGATAGTGTATGGGCAGTTCTTC
CAWSGGIVYGQFF
>.|TRBJ2-7|.|TRBV7-9
TGTGCCAGCAGCGCGAGGGGGGCCTATTACGAGCAGTACTTC
CASSARGAYYEQYF
>.|TRBJ2-3|.|TRBV6-5
TGTGCCAGCAGTTCCTCGGGGGGCACGCAGTATTTT
CASSSSGGTQYF
>.|TRBJ2-1|once|TRBV28
TGTGCCAGCAGTTCTCAGGGGGGGAGTATCTACAATGAGCAGTTCTTC
CASSSQGGSIYNEQFF
>TRBD2|TRBJ2-1|.|TRBV7-3
TGTGCCAGCAGCTTAACCGGGACTAGGCCCCCTAATGAGCAGTTCTTC
CASSLTGTRPPNEQFF
>.|TRBJ1-4|.|TRBV7-9
TGTGCCAGCAGCCCCCTTGAGGGGCAAAAACTGTTTTTT
CASSPLEGQKLFF
>.|TRBJ2-7|.|TRBV6-5
TGTGCCAGCAGCCCATGGGGTAGCCCTTACGAGCAGTACTTC
CASSPWGSPYEQYF
>.|TRBJ2-6|.|TRBV14
TGTGCCAGCAGCCAAATGGGACAAAGCTCTGGGGCCAACGTCCTGACTTTC
CASSQMGQSSGANVLTF
>.|TRBJ1-4|.|TRBV6-6
TGTGCCAGCAGTTTCACGACACGTGCCGAAAAACTGTTTTTT
CASSFTTRAEKLFF
>TRBD2|TRBJ2-1|.|TRBV5-4
TGTGCCAGCAGCTTGGGGAGCGGGAGTAGCTACAATGAGCAGTTCTTC
CASSLGSGSSYNEQFF